Listed below are T cell receptor beta chains from one sample, sequenced in a study of T-cell reconstitution after alpha-beta-depleted transplantation in children. TCRdb called the PCR reads again in MiXCR, with one record for every CDR3 protein. Here the sample spans 230,000 or so distinct CDR3 sequences, around 11% being singletons. The sample consisted of PBMCs from the stem cell graft donor, taken from the stem cell graft. The receptor source for this set is a human donor who donated a stem cell graft to a child with acute lymphoblastic leukemia. Each CDR3 is given with its conserved first and last residue. The order of the fields is J gene, clone size, D gene, V gene, CDR3 DNA, CDR3 protein. The D gene is left open where the match is weak. Clone size is shown for a subset of rows, as once, few, many or a class of expanded clone.

j_gene: TRBJ2-4; abundance: many; d_gene: TRBD1; v_gene: TRBV18; CDR3nt: TGTGCCAGCTCACCATACAGGGGCAAAAACATTCAGTACTTC; CDR3aa: CASSPYRGKNIQYF
j_gene: TRBJ2-3; abundance: many; d_gene: -; v_gene: TRBV29-1; CDR3nt: TGCAGCGTTGAAGGGGACCTCGGGGGGCACACAGATACGCAGTATTTT; CDR3aa: CSVEGDLGGHTDTQYF
j_gene: TRBJ2-7; abundance: -; d_gene: -; v_gene: TRBV19; CDR3nt: TGTGCCAGTAGTAGAGGCCCAGGGTGCGGGTACTTC; CDR3aa: CASSRGPGCGYF
j_gene: TRBJ2-5; abundance: -; d_gene: -; v_gene: TRBV20-1; CDR3nt: TGCAGTGCTAGACCCCTAGCGAGGGAGACCCAGTACTTC; CDR3aa: CSARPLARETQYF
j_gene: TRBJ2-3; abundance: many; d_gene: TRBD2; v_gene: TRBV10-3; CDR3nt: TGTGCCATCAGCCCGGGACTAGTATCAGATACGCAGTATTTT; CDR3aa: CAISPGLVSDTQYF
j_gene: TRBJ2-5; abundance: many; d_gene: -; v_gene: TRBV12-3/TRBV12-4; CDR3nt: TGTGCCAGCGGTTTTCCGGAGGGCCGGGAGACCCAGTACTTC; CDR3aa: CASGFPEGRETQYF
j_gene: TRBJ2-1; abundance: many; d_gene: -; v_gene: TRBV20-1; CDR3nt: TGCAGTGCTTTCGAGACAGGTCGTACCTACAATGAGCAGTTCTTC; CDR3aa: CSAFETGRTYNEQFF
j_gene: TRBJ2-2; abundance: few; d_gene: -; v_gene: TRBV9; CDR3nt: TGTGCCAGCAGGGGCCTGGGGGCCGGGGAGCTGTTTTTT; CDR3aa: CASRGLGAGELFF
j_gene: TRBJ1-2; abundance: -; d_gene: -; v_gene: TRBV9; CDR3nt: TGTGCCAGCAGCGGAGGGGCGAGGGGAGACTATGGCTACACCTTC; CDR3aa: CASSGGARGDYGYTF
j_gene: TRBJ2-3; abundance: many; d_gene: TRBD2; v_gene: TRBV4-1; CDR3nt: TGCGCCAGCAGCCAACAACTAGCGGGGGCCAATACGCAGTATTTT; CDR3aa: CASSQQLAGANTQYF
j_gene: TRBJ2-2; abundance: many; d_gene: TRBD1; v_gene: TRBV24-1; CDR3nt: TGTGCCACCAGTGATTACAGGGGGCGGACCGGGGAGCTGTTTTTT; CDR3aa: CATSDYRGRTGELFF
j_gene: TRBJ1-1; abundance: many; d_gene: -; v_gene: TRBV15; CDR3nt: TGTGCCACCAGCAGAGCTTCGGAGGCCGGAGCTTTCTTT; CDR3aa: CATSRASEAGAFF
j_gene: TRBJ2-7; abundance: many; d_gene: TRBD2; v_gene: TRBV7-2; CDR3nt: TGTGCCAGCACCTTGGGTCAGCGGGAGGGCTACGAGCAGTACTTC; CDR3aa: CASTLGQREGYEQYF
j_gene: TRBJ2-7; abundance: few; d_gene: -; v_gene: TRBV7-9; CDR3nt: TGTGCCAGCAGCCCAACGGACCAGGTAAATCATCGCGAGCAGTACTTC; CDR3aa: CASSPTDQVNHREQYF
j_gene: TRBJ2-2; abundance: many; d_gene: TRBD2; v_gene: TRBV7-2; CDR3nt: TGTGCCAGCAGCGCCCCTTTAGCGGGGAACACCGGGGAGCTGTTTTTT; CDR3aa: CASSAPLAGNTGELFF
j_gene: TRBJ2-1; abundance: many; d_gene: TRBD2; v_gene: TRBV19; CDR3nt: TGTGCCAGTAGGCTCATGGCTAGCGGGAACAATGAGCAGTTCTTC; CDR3aa: CASRLMASGNNEQFF
j_gene: TRBJ1-5; abundance: many; d_gene: -; v_gene: TRBV12-3/TRBV12-4; CDR3nt: TGTGCCAGCAGTTTGACGGATCAGCCCCAGCATTTT; CDR3aa: CASSLTDQPQHF
j_gene: TRBJ2-2; abundance: -; d_gene: -; v_gene: TRBV29-1; CDR3nt: TGCAGCGTTGATGTATCGGGGGCCGCCGGCGAGGAGCTGTTTTTT; CDR3aa: CSVDVSGAAGEELFF
j_gene: TRBJ2-3; abundance: many; d_gene: TRBD2; v_gene: TRBV4-2; CDR3nt: TGTGCCAGCAGCCAAGATCTTTTAGCGGGGGGCCAAGAGACAGATACGCAGTATTTT; CDR3aa: CASSQDLLAGGQETDTQYF
j_gene: TRBJ2-3; abundance: many; d_gene: TRBD2; v_gene: TRBV7-2; CDR3nt: TGTGCCAGCAGCTCGCTAGCGGGGGACAGCACAGATACGCAGTATTTT; CDR3aa: CASSSLAGDSTDTQYF
j_gene: TRBJ1-6; abundance: few; d_gene: -; v_gene: TRBV6-1; CDR3nt: TGTGCCAGCAGTGAGAGTTCTTCACCCCTCCACTTT; CDR3aa: CASSESSSPLHF
j_gene: TRBJ2-6; abundance: few; d_gene: -; v_gene: TRBV5-1; CDR3nt: TGCGCCAGCAGCGCGAGAACGAGCTCTAACGGCCTGACTTTC; CDR3aa: CASSARTSSNGLTF
j_gene: TRBJ1-5; abundance: -; d_gene: -; v_gene: TRBV12-3/TRBV12-4; CDR3nt: TGTGCCAGCAGTTTAAATGGGGGTGGCAATCAGCCCCAGCATTTT; CDR3aa: CASSLNGGGNQPQHF
j_gene: TRBJ2-1; abundance: many; d_gene: TRBD2; v_gene: TRBV5-1; CDR3nt: TGCGCCAGCAGCTTGGCACTAGCGGGAGTCAATGAGCAGTTCTTC; CDR3aa: CASSLALAGVNEQFF
j_gene: TRBJ1-2; abundance: many; d_gene: -; v_gene: TRBV21-1; CDR3nt: TGTGCCAGCAGCAGGCCATTCACCGGGACAGGGAACTATGGCTACACCTTC; CDR3aa: CASSRPFTGTGNYGYTF
j_gene: TRBJ2-3; abundance: many; d_gene: -; v_gene: TRBV5-1; CDR3nt: TGCGCCAGCAGCTCACCCCTAGATACGCAGTATTTT; CDR3aa: CASSSPLDTQYF
j_gene: TRBJ1-5; abundance: many; d_gene: -; v_gene: TRBV27; CDR3nt: TGTGCCAGCAGTCAACTCAATCAGCCCCAGCATTTT; CDR3aa: CASSQLNQPQHF
j_gene: TRBJ2-1; abundance: many; d_gene: TRBD2; v_gene: TRBV10-3; CDR3nt: TGTGCCATCAAGGAACTAGCGGGAGGGGGAAATGAGCAGTTCTTC; CDR3aa: CAIKELAGGGNEQFF
j_gene: TRBJ1-2; abundance: many; d_gene: TRBD1; v_gene: TRBV9; CDR3nt: TGTGCCAGCAGCGCGGACAGGGCTCCGAGCACCTTC; CDR3aa: CASSADRAPSTF
j_gene: TRBJ2-7; abundance: -; d_gene: TRBD2; v_gene: TRBV6-5; CDR3nt: TGTGCCAGCAGTTACTCGGCCCGGGTCAGCGGGGGGGCCCCCTACGAGCAGTACTTC; CDR3aa: CASSYSARVSGGAPYEQYF
j_gene: TRBJ2-1; abundance: -; d_gene: -; v_gene: TRBV4-3; CDR3nt: TGCGCCAGCAGCCACGGGAATGAGCAGTTCTTC; CDR3aa: CASSHGNEQFF
j_gene: TRBJ1-2; abundance: many; d_gene: -; v_gene: TRBV7-6; CDR3nt: TGTGCCAGCAGCTTAACCGGGGGCGCGGTTACTGGCTACACCTTC; CDR3aa: CASSLTGGAVTGYTF
j_gene: TRBJ2-7; abundance: many; d_gene: -; v_gene: TRBV5-6; CDR3nt: TGTGCCAGCAGAGGGATGGGGGGGCGAAACGAGCAGTACTTC; CDR3aa: CASRGMGGRNEQYF
j_gene: TRBJ2-3; abundance: many; d_gene: -; v_gene: TRBV28; CDR3nt: TGTGCCAGCAGTCCCGGGACACTTCCTGATGGAGATACGCAGTATTTT; CDR3aa: CASSPGTLPDGDTQYF
j_gene: TRBJ1-5; abundance: many; d_gene: -; v_gene: TRBV12-3/TRBV12-4; CDR3nt: TGTGCCAGCAGGAGGGGGGCGGAACAGCCCCAGCATTTT; CDR3aa: CASRRGAEQPQHF
j_gene: TRBJ2-1; abundance: many; d_gene: TRBD2; v_gene: TRBV7-9; CDR3nt: TGTGCCAGCAGATATACTAGCGGGGCCTCCGGTGGGAATGAGCAGTTCTTC; CDR3aa: CASRYTSGASGGNEQFF
j_gene: TRBJ2-4; abundance: -; d_gene: -; v_gene: TRBV29-1; CDR3nt: TGCAGCGTTGAAACGGGCTTCCAGACTATGAACATTCAGTACTTC; CDR3aa: CSVETGFQTMNIQYF
j_gene: TRBJ2-7; abundance: many; d_gene: -; v_gene: TRBV28; CDR3nt: TGTGCCAGCGAAGGGGGTACCGGCGAGCAGTACTTC; CDR3aa: CASEGGTGEQYF
j_gene: TRBJ2-7; abundance: -; d_gene: -; v_gene: TRBV7-2; CDR3nt: TGTGCCAGCAGCGACGTAGCCCTTTACGAGCAGTACTTC; CDR3aa: CASSDVALYEQYF
j_gene: TRBJ1-2; abundance: many; d_gene: TRBD1; v_gene: TRBV4-3; CDR3nt: TGCGCCAGCAGCCAGACAGGGGGCATGGGTGGCTACACCTTC; CDR3aa: CASSQTGGMGGYTF
j_gene: TRBJ1-6; abundance: many; d_gene: -; v_gene: TRBV20-1; CDR3nt: TGCAGTGCTAGAGACAGTTCTAATTCACCCCTCCACTTT; CDR3aa: CSARDSSNSPLHF
j_gene: TRBJ1-1; abundance: many; d_gene: -; v_gene: TRBV3-1; CDR3nt: TGTGCCAGCAGCCAATCGGGTAGCGAAGCTTTCTTT; CDR3aa: CASSQSGSEAFF
j_gene: TRBJ2-1; abundance: many; d_gene: TRBD2; v_gene: TRBV29-1; CDR3nt: TGCAGCGGTGGACTAGCGGGGACTAACAATGAGCAGTTCTTC; CDR3aa: CSGGLAGTNNEQFF
j_gene: TRBJ2-3; abundance: many; d_gene: TRBD2; v_gene: TRBV4-3; CDR3nt: TGCGCCAGCAGCCTCAAGACTAGCGGAGACACAGATACGCAGTATTTT; CDR3aa: CASSLKTSGDTDTQYF
j_gene: TRBJ2-7; abundance: many; d_gene: TRBD2; v_gene: TRBV20-1; CDR3nt: TGCAGTGCTAGAGCTGCTAGCGGGATGCCTTACGAAAAGCAGTACTTC; CDR3aa: CSARAASGMPYEKQYF
j_gene: TRBJ1-1; abundance: many; d_gene: TRBD1; v_gene: TRBV6-5; CDR3nt: TGTGCCAGCAGTTCGTTTGGGACAGGGGCGACTGAAGCTTTCTTT; CDR3aa: CASSSFGTGATEAFF
j_gene: TRBJ2-1; abundance: many; d_gene: TRBD2; v_gene: TRBV19; CDR3nt: TGTGCCAGTAGTATCGCGGGGGGGCCCTACAATGAGCAGTTCTTC; CDR3aa: CASSIAGGPYNEQFF
j_gene: TRBJ2-1; abundance: many; d_gene: -; v_gene: TRBV5-1; CDR3nt: TGCGCCAGCAGCCCGGGACTCACTGGGGGTGAGCAGTTCTTC; CDR3aa: CASSPGLTGGEQFF
j_gene: TRBJ2-7; abundance: few; d_gene: TRBD2; v_gene: TRBV6-2/TRBV6-3; CDR3nt: TGTGCCAGCAGTTACACTCCGGGACTAGCGGGGGCCCACTACGAGCAGTACTTC; CDR3aa: CASSYTPGLAGAHYEQYF
j_gene: TRBJ2-5; abundance: many; d_gene: -; v_gene: TRBV6-1; CDR3nt: TGTGCCACCAACCGGGGGAAAGAGACCCAGTACTTC; CDR3aa: CATNRGKETQYF
j_gene: TRBJ2-1; abundance: many; d_gene: TRBD1; v_gene: TRBV7-8; CDR3nt: TGTGCCAGCAGCCCAGGACCGGGACAGGGGTACAATGAGCAGTTCTTC; CDR3aa: CASSPGPGQGYNEQFF